The T cell receptor beta chain described here comes from a study of OX40 agonist ivuxolimab in advanced cancers. At the level of the study: At doses from 0.01 to 10 mg/kg, patients were given intravenous ivuxolimab every 2 weeks.

Findings of the study overall: The average count of expanded clones was higher among CD8+ T cells than among CD4+.

The CDR3 has 14 residues. CDR1 is MNHEY and CDR2 is SVGAGI in the germline V gene. Trimming left V 5 bases short and J 5 bases short, with 13 bases between. In the case of this clone: Its antigen is currently unknown.

Sequencing was performed with immunoSEQ multiplex PCR; in TCRdb, only in-frame clones are kept and a portion is missing. This table has more than 65,000 clones, roughly 88% appearing once. The chain couples TRBV6-5 to TRBJ1-5; TRBD1 is a possible D gene (6 bases). The sample here was CD4+ or CD8+ T cells sorted from blood, taken in a trial of the OX40 agonist ivuxolimab. This TCR was sampled from an adult with an advanced solid tumor such as melanoma, head and neck, liver or kidney cancer. CDR3 DNA: TGTGCCAGCAGTGATCGACAGGATGATCAGCCCCAGCATTTT. Its protein product is CASSDRQDDQPQHF.